The 23 T cell receptor beta chains listed next were all sequenced from one sample in a study of cytomegalovirus exposure and HLA in healthy donors. The study ran its PCR with 60 Vbeta and 13 Jbeta primers. TCRdb's copy holds only in-frame clones and misses some; the assay was immunoSEQ multiplex PCR. The table includes under 200,000 clones, 70% to 90% detected once. Sample: PBMCs. The receptors derive from a man aged 25-40 years in good health and CMV-seropositive.

This rearrangement joins TRBV4-3 to TRBJ1-2; D ambiguous. The CDR3 length is 13 residues. The V gene's germline CDR1 is LGHNA and CDR2 YSLEER. Trimming took off 2 bases at V and 6 bases at J, with 10 bases between the two ends. The chain's CDR3 is CASSQSRGNGYTF. The CDR3 bases are TGCGCCAGCAGCCAAAGCCGGGGAAATGGCTACACCTTC.

The chain carries TRBV19 and TRBJ2-1; 7 bases fit TRBD1. V shed 4 bases and J 7 bases; nucleotides not matched to a gene: 7. This CDR3 region has 14 residues. From germline, CDR1 is LNHDA and CDR2 SQIVND (reference sequence). CDR3 residues: CASSTWDSVNEQFF. The CDR3 DNA follows: TGTGCCAGTAGTACCTGGGACAGCGTGAATGAGCAGTTCTTC.

The rearrangement uses TRBV7-6 and TRBJ2-2; 8 bases fit TRBD1. Germline V gene data show CDR1 as SGHVS and CDR2 as FNYEAQ. The CDR3 contains 14 residues. V shed 2 bases and J 5 bases; nucleotides not matched to a gene: 1. The CDR3 reads CASSLTGGTGELFF. DNA for the CDR3: TGTGCCAGCAGCTTAACAGGGGGGACCGGGGAGCTGTTTTTT. Full variable domain (rest looked up from reference TRBV7-6 and TRBJ2-2): GAGVSQSPRYKVTKRGQDVALRCDPISGHVSLYWYRQALGQGPEFLTYFNYEAQQDKSGLPNDRFSAERPEGSISTLTIQRTEQRDSAMYRCASSLTGGTGELFFGEGSRLTVL.

J is TRBJ2-5 and V is TRBV10-2; D may be TRBD2 (5 bases). Trimming took off 8 bases at V and 4 bases at J, with 8 bases between the two ends. The CDR3 totals 11 residues. Germline values: CDR1 WSHSY, CDR2 SAAADI. For the CDR3, the DNA is TGCGCCAGCGGGAGCGCAGAGACCCAGTACTTC. Residues: CASGSAETQYF.

The V call is TRBV6-5, the J call TRBJ2-3; TRBD2 matches 11 bases. Germline CDR1 and CDR2: MNHEY and SVGAGI. The junction had 3 bases not matched to a gene; V was cut back by 0 bases and J by 13 bases. The CDR3 is 13 amino acids. Here the CDR3 DNA reads TGTGCCAGCAGTTACTCGATACTAGCGGGAGAGTATTTT. Translating gives CASSYSILAGEYF.

This clone was seen a few times. V gene TRBV5-1 combines with J gene TRBJ1-4; no clear D gene. The CDR3 spans 11 residues. CDR1 and CDR2 from the germline V gene are SGHRS and YFSETQ. Between the trimmed V and J ends, which lost 2 bases and 13 bases, there was a span of 9 bases. The DNA of the CDR3 is TGCGCCAGCAGCTTCCCTGTTTCACTGTTTTTT. This sequence encodes CASSFPVSLFF.

The chain employs TRBV7-2 and TRBJ2-1; 7 bases map to TRBD1. Trimming at V came to 5 bases and at J to 5 bases, leaving 6 bases not matched to a gene. The CDR3 totals 14 residues. Germline CDR1 and CDR2: SGHTA and FQGNSA. As DNA, the CDR3 is TGTGCCAGCAGCCTCGGGACAGCTAACAATGAGCAGTTCTTC. Its protein is CASSLGTANNEQFF.

This clone turned up a few times. The V gene is TRBV7-9, the J gene TRBJ1-4; D call uncertain. Trimming removed 1 base at V and 6 bases at J, with 12 bases between. Germline CDR1 SEHNR, CDR2 FQNEAQ (reference sequence). The CDR3 has 15 amino acids. CDR3 loop: CASSLVVKADEKLFF. CDR3 coding DNA: TGTGCCAGCAGCTTAGTAGTAAAGGCGGATGAAAAACTGTTTTTT.

In regard to this clone: The germline gene is not matched at one end of the junction; a read error may be the cause. The gene calls are TRBV6-1 and TRBJ1-2; D possibly corresponds to TRBD1 (6 bases). The CDR3 has 14 residues. Germline V gene data show CDR1 as MNHNS and CDR2 as SASEGT. CDR3 bases: TGTGCCAGCCGTGACTGGGGGCGAGGCTATGGCTACACCTTC. Translation: CASRDWGRGYGYTF.

J is TRBJ2-1 and V is TRBV7-3; a weak D match, TRBD2 (6 bases). Germline V gene sequence: CDR1 SGHTA, CDR2 FQGTGA. Between the trimmed V and J ends, which lost 2 bases and 7 bases, there was a span of 21 bases. The CDR3 covers 17 residues. CDR3: CASSLRIAKGLGNEQFF. The CDR3 nucleotides read TGTGCCAGCAGCTTACGAATAGCGAAGGGACTTGGGAATGAGCAGTTCTTC. The whole variable domain, filled in from reference TRBV7-3 and TRBJ2-1, reads GAGVSQTPSNKVTEKGKYVELRCDPISGHTALYWYRQSLGQGPEFLIYFQGTGAADDSGLPNDRFFAVRPEGSVSTLKIQRTERGDSAVYLCASSLRIAKGLGNEQFFGPGTRLTVL.

The chain employs TRBV6-5 and TRBJ2-1; 14 bases agree with TRBD2. CDR3 size: 16 residues. V shed 2 bases, J shed 6 bases, and the junction held 3 bases outside the gene matches. The germline CDR1 and CDR2 sequences are MNHEY and SVGAGI. CDR3 nucleotide sequence: TGTGCCAGCAGTTACCTAGGACTAGCGGGAGGCAATGAGCAGTTCTTC. This encodes CASSYLGLAGGNEQFF.

The chain has TRBV30 and TRBJ2-3; D is possibly TRBD2 (6 bases). Germline loops: CDR1 GTSNPN, CDR2 SVGIG (reference sequence). Trimming took 2 bases from V and 0 from J, leaving 15 bases between them. The CDR3 loop spans 16 amino acids. Here the CDR3 DNA reads TGTGCCTGGAGTAGTTTCAGCGGGCTCAGCACAGATACGCAGTATTTT. Translation gives CAWSSFSGLSTDTQYF.

The V and J genes are TRBV2 and TRBJ2-1, with 10 bases aligning to TRBD2. V was clipped by 6 bases and J by 7 bases; unmatched bases: 15. Germline V gene lookup returns CDR1 SNHLY and CDR2 FYNNEI. The CDR3 has 17 amino acids. DNA for the CDR3: TGTGCCAGCAGCTACGATCTAGCGGGAGAGTCTAGGAATGAGCAGTTCTTC. Protein sequence: CASSYDLAGESRNEQFF.

The chain joins TRBV29-1 to TRBJ2-5; D is perhaps TRBD2 (6 bases). TRBJ2-7 matches the DNA end more closely, so the J call is doubtful. The CDR3 has 12 residues. Germline V CDR1 and CDR2: SQVTM, ANQGSEA. The chain's CDR3 is CSGRGPSYEQYF. Here the CDR3 DNA reads TGCAGCGGGAGGGGTCCTTCCTACGAGCAGTACTTC.

This clone appeared a single time. The J gene is TRBJ2-1, the V gene TRBV12-5, with TRBD2 matching 16 bases. CDR3 length: 17 residues. Unmatched junction bases numbered 4, after V lost 3 bases and J lost 5 bases. Germline CDR1 reads LGHNT; CDR2 reads FRNRAP. CDR3 in amino acids: CASGFGTSGRGNNEQFF. The CDR3 DNA follows: TGTGCTAGTGGTTTTGGGACTAGCGGGAGGGGGAACAATGAGCAGTTCTTC.

The chain combines TRBV27 with TRBJ1-1; D is possibly TRBD1 (6 bases). The CDR3 has 14 residues. The germline V and J ends were trimmed by 3 bases and 2 bases, with 10 bases remaining between them. The germline V gene encodes CDR1 MNHEY and CDR2 SMNVEV (reference sequence). The CDR3 sequence: CASSFSGGNTEAFF. CDR3 DNA sequence: TGTGCCAGCAGTTTCTCGGGGGGCAACACTGAAGCTTTCTTT.

The rearrangement joins TRBV6-5 to TRBJ2-2; 10 bases line up with TRBD2. This CDR3 has 15 amino acids. Germline V gene sequence: CDR1 MNHEY, CDR2 SVGAGI. Trimming at V came to 6 bases and at J to 3 bases, leaving 4 bases not matched to a gene. CDR3 DNA: TGTGCCAGCAGCCTAGCGGGAGTTTACACCGGGGAGCTGTTTTTT. Protein sequence: CASSLAGVYTGELFF.

The gene calls are TRBV5-4 and TRBJ2-1; D is possibly TRBD2 (5 bases). CDR1 is SGHNT and CDR2 is YYREEE in the germline V gene (reference sequence). The CDR3 is 14 residues long. Deletions cut 6 bases from V and 7 bases from J, with 17 bases between. The CDR3 protein is CASTPPGFENEQFF. The CDR3 bases are TGTGCCAGCACCCCCCCGGGATTTGAGAATGAGCAGTTCTTC.

The V call is TRBV11-2, the J call TRBJ1-2; no reliable D call. CDR1 is SGHAT, CDR2 FQNNGV, per germline. V was pared by 2 bases and J by 4 bases, with 8 bases between. The CDR3 is made up of 13 amino acids. The CDR3 reads CASSLPEGYGYTF. The CDR3 nucleotides are TGTGCCAGCAGCTTACCCGAGGGCTATGGCTACACCTTC.

The rearrangement uses TRBV7-8 and TRBJ2-3; D possibly corresponds to TRBD2 (5 bases). In germline, CDR1 is SGHVS, CDR2 FQNEAQ. The CDR3 runs 17 residues. V lost 1 base and J 0 bases, leaving 14 bases between the germline ends. The CDR3 sequence: CASSLVNSGSSTDTQYF. In nucleotides, the CDR3 is TGTGCCAGCAGCTTAGTTAATTCGGGATCTAGCACAGATACGCAGTATTTT. Full variable domain (missing parts from reference TRBV7-8 and TRBJ2-3): GAGVSQSPRYKVAKRGQDVALRCDPISGHVSLFWYQQALGQGPEFLTYFQNEAQLDKSGLPSDRFFAERPEGSVSTLKIQRTQQEDSAVYLCASSLVNSGSSTDTQYFGPGTRLTVL.

This chain joins TRBV28 and TRBJ2-3; 7 nucleotides agree with TRBD1. The ends lost 1 base at V and 4 bases at J; junction bases unmatched: 2. CDR1 and CDR2 (germline): MDHEN, SYDVKM. The CDR3 runs to 14 residues. In DNA form, the CDR3 reads TGTGCCAGCAGTTTATCTAGGGGGCCAGATACGCAGTATTTT. It codes for CASSLSRGPDTQYF.

This clone was recorded only once. The chain couples TRBV19 to TRBJ1-6; D remains ambiguous. CDR3 size: 14 residues. V lost 3 bases to trimming and J lost 5 bases, with 8 bases between them. CDR1 and CDR2 (germline): LNHDA, SQIVND (reference sequence). CDR3 DNA sequence: TGTGCCAGTAGTATGGGAGGGAATAATTCACCCCTCCACTTT. Residues: CASSMGGNNSPLHF.

Points on this clone: The sample carries other DNA sequences with the same CDR3. V gene TRBV7-9 combines with J gene TRBJ2-3, with D unclear. The CDR3 is 18 amino acids. V was clipped by 3 bases and J by 0 bases, with 19 bases between them. Per germline, CDR1 SEHNR and CDR2 FQNEAQ (reference sequence). CDR3 DNA: TGTGCCAGCAGCTTGGCCTTGGTGGAGTCGGCGAGCACAGATACGCAGTATTTT. This sequence encodes CASSLALVESASTDTQYF.